Following are 4 T cell receptor beta chains from one sample sequenced in a study of T cell responses to AZD1222 COVID-19 vaccine. Data came from immunoSEQ multiplex PCR; TCRdb stores just in-frame clones and leaves some out. The sample lists roughly 120,000 clones, around 90% seen once, with over 12% in the top ten. Here the sequenced sample was peripheral blood, taken 28 days after the second AZD1222 dose. These receptors all stem from an adult who received the AZD1222 COVID-19 vaccine.

The chain combines TRBV20-1 with TRBJ2-3; unclear D gene. CDR3 length: 11 amino acids. V was cut by 2 bases and J by 5 bases, with 5 bases left in between. Germline V gene lookup returns CDR1 DFQATT and CDR2 SNEGSKA (reference sequence). The CDR3 region is CSARSRDTQYF. In nucleotides, the CDR3 is TGCAGTGCTAGATCCCGAGATACGCAGTATTTT.

This rearrangement joins TRBV12-2 to TRBJ1-2. TRBV12-2 is annotated as a pseudogene. CDR3 length: 15 amino acids. The CDR3 DNA follows: TGTGCAAGTCGCTCCGACCCCGAGGGGAACTATGGCTACACCTTC. This translates into CASRSDPEGNYGYTF.

The chain uses TRBV29-1 and TRBJ1-1; tentative D call: TRBD1 (6 bases). The germline gives CDR1 SQVTM, CDR2 ANQGSEA. V gave up 7 bases and J gave up 2 bases, with 11 bases separating them. CDR3 length equals 12 residues. CDR3 DNA sequence: TGCAGCGGGAAACAGGGTAACACTGAAGCTTTCTTT. This gives the protein CSGKQGNTEAFF.

V usage is TRBV5-1 and J usage is TRBJ1-1; D may be TRBD1 (5 bases). Per the germline V gene, CDR1 is SGHRS and CDR2 is YFSETQ. CDR3 length: 14 amino acids. V gave up 3 bases and J gave up 1 base, with 10 bases separating them. Here the CDR3 reads CASSSNQGNTEAFF. The DNA for the CDR3 is TGCGCCAGCAGCTCTAACCAGGGGAACACTGAAGCTTTCTTT.